This TCR beta chain originates from a study of cytomegalovirus exposure and HLA in healthy donors. This CDR3 comprises 15 residues. Between the trimmed V and J ends, which lost 4 bases and 6 bases, there was a span of 16 bases. The germline V gene has CDR1 SGHDT and CDR2 YYEEEE. The PCR made use of 60 Vbeta and 13 Jbeta primers. The assay was immunoSEQ multiplex PCR, and TCRdb's table has in-frame clones only and misses some. The data contain under 200,000 clones, roughly 71% of them singletons. Findings of the study overall: In a later analysis, the majority of CMV-associated beta chains seemingly showed HLA restriction. A further, later analysis showed that HLA-associated TCR beta chains (compared with equally common others) were more clonally expanded.

This clone was seen only a few times. Its antigen is not identified. This receptor was taken from a male donor in good health and CMV-seropositive. The sequenced sample consisted of PBMCs. The chain uses TRBV5-6 and TRBJ2-2; D may be TRBD1 (7 bases). DNA for the CDR3: TGTGCCAGCAGCCCTCCAGGGGGGTGGGCCGGGGAGCTGTTTTTT. This sequence encodes CASSPPGGWAGELFF.